The 23 T cell receptor beta chains below all came from one sample that was sequenced in a study of OX40 agonist ivuxolimab in advanced cancers. The protocol was immunoSEQ multiplex PCR, while the TCRdb copy is restricted to in-frame clones and leaves out a portion. The sample records about 27,000 clones, about 88% being singletons. The source was CD4+ or CD8+ T cells sorted from blood, collected in a trial of the OX40 agonist ivuxolimab. The receptors come from an adult with an advanced solid tumor such as melanoma, head and neck, liver or kidney cancer.

This clone was seen a single time. The chain recombines TRBV18 with TRBJ2-2; 11 nucleotides match TRBD1. CDR3 length: 16 residues. In germline, CDR1 is KGHSH, CDR2 LQKENI. J lost 6 bases, V lost 5 bases, and 8 bases had no gene match. The CDR3 coding sequence is TGTGCCAGCTCATCCCCCGGGACAGGGGGGGCCGGGGAGCTGTTTTTT. The encoded protein is CASSSPGTGGAGELFF. Drawing the rest from reference TRBV18 and TRBJ2-2, the complete variable domain is NAGVMQNPRHLVRRRGQEARLRCSPMKGHSHVYWYRQLPEEGLKFMVYLQKENIIDESGMPKERFSAEFPKEGPSILRIQQVVRGDSAAYFCASSSPGTGGAGELFFGEGSRLTVL.

The chain employs TRBV28 and TRBJ2-7; D tentatively fits TRBD1 or TRBD2 (6 bases each). CDR1 MDHEN and CDR2 SYDVKM come from the germline V gene. The CDR3 consists of 17 residues. V was pared by 3 bases and J by 7 bases, with 25 bases between. DNA of the CDR3: TGTGCCAGCAGTTTGAGGGCCCAGTGGGGGGCTGTGTGGGAGCAGTACTTC. Translating it yields CASSLRAQWGAVWEQYF.

The genes are TRBV29-1 and TRBJ1-1; TRBD1 agrees at 7 bases. The V and J ends lost 4 bases and 12 bases, in that order; junction bases with no gene match: 23. This CDR3 has 16 residues. Germline V gene sequence: CDR1 SQVTM, CDR2 ANQGSEA. The chain's CDR3 is CSVVSFLPGQPSRTFF. The CDR3 DNA follows: TGCAGCGTTGTTTCTTTCCTCCCGGGACAGCCATCTCGGACTTTCTTT. The whole variable domain, filled in from reference TRBV29-1 and TRBJ1-1, reads SAVISQKPSRDICQRGTSLTIQCQVDSQVTMMFWYRQQPGQSLTLIATANQGSEATYESGFVIDKFPISRPNLTFSTLTVSNMSPEDSSIYLCSVVSFLPGQPSRTFFGQGTRLTVV.

The chain employs TRBV19 and TRBJ2-7, with D perhaps given as TRBD1 or TRBD2 (5 bases each). Trimming pared 4 bases from V and 3 bases from J, leaving 19 bases between. Germline V gene sequence: CDR1 LNHDA, CDR2 SQIVND (reference sequence). The CDR3 sequence is 16 residues long. In DNA form, the CDR3 reads TGTGCCAGTAGTAAGACCTTCCGGGGCCCACTCTACGAGCAGTACTTC. Translation gives CASSKTFRGPLYEQYF.

This chain links TRBV11-1 with TRBJ2-3, with TRBD1 matching 7 bases. Germline CDR1 is SGHAT and CDR2 is FQDESV (reference sequence). The CDR3 consists of 15 residues. J was trimmed by 0 bases and V by 0 bases; bases with no gene match: 0. CDR3: CASSLATGSTDTQYF. In DNA, the CDR3 is TGTGCCAGCAGCTTAGCGACAGGGAGCACAGATACGCAGTATTTT.

The chain links TRBV5-4 to TRBJ2-7; D is possibly TRBD2 (5 bases). V was pared by 4 bases and J by 0 bases, with 14 bases between. Germline-derived CDR1 and CDR2 are SGHNT and YYREEE (reference sequence). The CDR3 extends over 15 amino acids. The CDR3 DNA sequence: TGTGCCAGCAGCCCGGGCGGGCCGAGCTCCTACGAGCAGTACTTC. Residues: CASSPGGPSSYEQYF.

The V gene is TRBV7-9, the J gene TRBJ2-7, with no clear D. The V gene's germline CDR1 is SEHNR and CDR2 FQNEAQ (reference sequence). V lost 4 bases and J lost 3, with 4 bases in between. The CDR3 covers 11 residues. The CDR3 loop is CASSYDYEQYF. DNA for the CDR3: TGTGCCAGCAGCTACGACTACGAGCAGTACTTC.

This chain joins TRBV19 and TRBJ2-1; 9 bases map to TRBD2. Germline trimming cut 4 bases from V and 4 bases from J; bases unmatched to any gene: 5. The CDR3 spans 15 residues. Germline lookup yields CDR1 LNHDA and CDR2 SQIVND (reference sequence). The CDR3: CASSTLAGQYNEQFF. CDR3 DNA: TGTGCCAGTAGTACCCTAGCGGGGCAATACAATGAGCAGTTCTTC.

The rearrangement joins TRBV28 to TRBJ1-1; D is possibly TRBD1 (6 bases). Germline V gene data show CDR1 as MDHEN and CDR2 as SYDVKM. V was pared by 7 bases and J by 7 bases, with 13 bases between. CDR3 length equals 12 residues. In nucleotides, the CDR3 is TGTGCCAGCAACGGGGGGGGCGGTGAAGCTTTCTTT. Its translation is CASNGGGGEAFF. Supplemented by reference TRBV28 and TRBJ1-1, the full variable domain reads DVKVTQSSRYLVKRTGEKVFLECVQDMDHENMFWYRQDPGLGLRLIYFSYDVKMKEKGDIPEGYSVSREKKERFSLILESASTNQTSMYLCASNGGGGEAFFGQGTRLTVV.

Only one count was recorded for this clone. V is TRBV7-9 and J is TRBJ1-5; D is unclear. The germline gives CDR1 SEHNR, CDR2 FQNEAQ (reference sequence). The CDR3 spans 12 residues. Trimming took 2 bases from V and 5 from J, leaving 4 bases between them. The CDR3 is CASSLWDQPQHF. The CDR3 DNA is TGTGCCAGCAGCTTATGGGATCAGCCCCAGCATTTT.

The V and J genes are TRBV15 and TRBJ1-2; no firm D call. The CDR3 consists of 17 residues. Trimming cost V 0 bases and J 0 bases, with 14 bases left between them. The germline gives CDR1 LNHNV, CDR2 YYDKDF (reference sequence). Here the CDR3 DNA reads TGTGCCACCAGCAGAGATTTCCAGGCCAACCCTAACTATGGCTACACCTTC. The encoded protein is CATSRDFQANPNYGYTF.

This clone is medium-sized (0.01 to 0.1%). The chain couples TRBV5-6 to TRBJ2-7, with D uncertain. The germline V gene has CDR1 SGHDT and CDR2 YYEEEE. The CDR3 extends over 12 amino acids. Trimming stripped 1 base from V and 6 bases from J, with 8 bases between. The CDR3 protein is CASSLYGREQYF. The CDR3 DNA is TGTGCCAGCAGCTTGTACGGGCGCGAGCAGTACTTC.

The CDR3 sequence is CASSEGAGELFF. The CDR3 DNA follows: TGTGCCAGCAGCGAGGGTGCCGGGGAGCTGTTTTTT. V is TRBV5-6 and J is TRBJ2-2; tentative D call: TRBD2 (5 bases). The CDR3 covers 12 residues. The V gene's germline CDR1 is SGHDT and CDR2 YYEEEE. The V and J ends lost 4 bases and 6 bases respectively, with 7 bases between them.

The chain uses TRBV19 and TRBJ2-7; possible D gene TRBD1, 5 bases. The V gene lost 4 bases and the J gene lost 3 bases, with 10 bases spanning the gap. Germline lookup yields CDR1 LNHDA and CDR2 SQIVND (reference sequence). The length of the CDR3 is 13 residues. This CDR3 reads CASSTGPNYEQYF. The DNA for the CDR3 is TGTGCCAGTAGTACAGGGCCAAACTACGAGCAGTACTTC.

The gene calls are TRBV7-2 and TRBJ2-3, with TRBD1 as a possible D gene (5 bases). CDR1 SGHTA and CDR2 FQGNSA come from the germline V gene. CDR3 length: 15 residues. V shed 5 bases and J shed 2 bases, with 14 bases lying between them. The CDR3, as DNA: TGTGCCAGCAGCCAGGACACCGACCTCACAGATACGCAGTATTTT. This encodes CASSQDTDLTDTQYF.

This clone was detected once. The chain has TRBV6-5 and TRBJ2-5, with 13 bases lining up with TRBD2. Per the germline V gene, CDR1 is MNHEY and CDR2 is SVGAGI. V was clipped by 6 bases and J by 1 base; unmatched bases: 2. CDR3 length: 15 residues. The CDR3 loop reads CASSRTSGGQETQYF. As DNA, the CDR3 is TGTGCCAGCAGCCGGACTAGCGGGGGCCAAGAGACCCAGTACTTC.

The chain uses TRBV14 and TRBJ2-5; D call uncertain. Trimming took 3 bases from V and 4 from J, leaving 6 bases between them. The CDR3 is 12 residues long. Germline lookup yields CDR1 SGHDN and CDR2 FVKESK. The CDR3 sequence is CASSQPGETQYF. The CDR3, as DNA: TGTGCCAGCAGCCAGCCGGGAGAGACCCAGTACTTC.

This clone was seen more than once but under ten times. V is TRBV27 and J is TRBJ2-7, with D unclear. V dropped 5 bases and J dropped 0 bases, with 2 bases sitting between them. CDR1 is MNHEY, CDR2 SMNVEV, per germline (reference sequence). This CDR3 is 11 amino acids long. CDR3 in DNA: TGTGCCAGCAGTACCTCCTACGAGCAGTACTTC. It codes for CASSTSYEQYF.

This chain connects TRBV5-6 to TRBJ1-5; D possibly corresponds to TRBD1 (6 bases). This CDR3 is 15 amino acids long. V was cut by 0 bases and J by 6 bases, with 13 bases left in between. Germline V gene data show CDR1 as SGHDT and CDR2 as YYEEEE. The DNA for the CDR3 is TGTGCCAGCAGCTTGGGAGGGTCAGGGGTTCAGCCCCAGCATTTT. Its translation is CASSLGGSGVQPQHF.

The J gene is TRBJ2-2, the V gene TRBV5-4, with D tentatively TRBD2 (5 bases). The V end lost 4 bases, the J end lost 7 bases, and 11 bases lay between the germline ends. The CDR3 spans 13 residues. From germline, CDR1 is SGHNT and CDR2 YYREEE (reference sequence). The CDR3 loop reads CASSLWTGGELFF. CDR3 nucleotides: TGTGCCAGCAGCCTCTGGACTGGCGGGGAGCTGTTTTTT.

The chain is built from TRBV5-4 and TRBJ2-7, with D maybe TRBD1 (6 bases). Per germline, CDR1 SGHNT and CDR2 YYREEE (reference sequence). The CDR3 has 14 residues. V was trimmed by 4 bases and J by 3 bases, leaving 14 bases between them. CDR3: CASSPGTHIYEQYF. CDR3 DNA sequence: TGTGCCAGCAGCCCCGGGACACATATCTACGAGCAGTACTTC.

This chain connects TRBV4-3 to TRBJ1-3, with D possibly being TRBD1 (5 bases). Germline CDR1 is LGHNA and CDR2 is YSLEER. CDR3 length: 15 amino acids. The V end was cut by 0 bases, the J end by 7 bases, with 13 bases between. The CDR3 loop is CASSQDEAGYNTIYF. The CDR3, as DNA: TGCGCCAGCAGCCAAGATGAGGCAGGGTATAACACCATATATTTT.

V and J are TRBV27 and TRBJ2-3; D perhaps matches TRBD1 (6 bases). This CDR3 region has 17 residues. CDR1 and CDR2 (germline): MNHEY, SMNVEV (reference sequence). V was trimmed by 5 bases and J by 2 bases, leaving 20 bases between them. The CDR3 is CASSPYLQGLNTDTQYF. The DNA for the CDR3 is TGTGCCAGCAGTCCGTACTTACAGGGTTTGAACACAGATACGCAGTATTTT.